The 26 T cell receptor beta chains presented below share a single source sample, sequenced in a study of T-cell reconstitution after alpha-beta-depleted transplantation in children (dated by TCRdb to 2015 to 2016). Library method: PCR. The sample was run on an Illumina HiSeq 2500. Molecular barcoding was employed in the preparation of TCR libraries, with unique molecular identifiers being used to normalize TCRbeta repertoire quantification. TCRdb reprocessed the public reads (quality trimming at Q25 with fastp, clone calling with MiXCR) and kept in-frame beta chains. For every CDR3 protein sequence, its rows merge into one entry that carries the most common genes and DNA. The table for this sample lists a few hundred thousand distinct CDR3 sequences; approximately 12% of them were counted only once. The ten most abundant clones make up around 2.2% of the sample. In the paper's terms, the treatment or condition label means: allogeneic hematopoietic cell transplantation with graft depleted of TCRalphabeta T cells and CD19 B cells.

Sequenced here: PBMCs, mostly from graft donor cells, sampled 360 days after TCRalphabeta/CD19-depleted stem cell transplant. These receptors were obtained from a male patient between 5 and 17 years old who had a stem cell transplant for acute myeloid leukemia, so the T cells may come from the graft donor.

At least ten counts were recorded for this clonotype. In DNA, the CDR3 is TGCAGTGGGGACGGGAACTTTTACGAGCAGTACTTC. This translates into CSGDGNFYEQYF. The V call is TRBV20-1, the J call TRBJ2-7; the D gene could be TRBD1 or TRBD2 (5 bases each). The CDR3 is 12 residues long. Trimming pared 7 bases from V and 4 bases from J, leaving 14 bases between. Germline lookup yields CDR1 DFQATT and CDR2 SNEGSKA (reference sequence).

This clonotype came up many times. This chain connects TRBV9 to TRBJ2-1; 7 bases map to TRBD2. The ends lost 0 bases at V and 2 bases at J; junction bases unmatched: 11. CDR1 is SGDLS, CDR2 YYNGEE, per germline. The CDR3 runs 18 residues. CDR3 residues: CASSVAPLGAGTYNEQFF. The CDR3 nucleotides read TGTGCCAGCAGCGTAGCCCCACTGGGAGCGGGAACCTACAATGAGCAGTTCTTC.

The sample holds a few counts of this clonotype. The rearrangement links TRBV7-9 to TRBJ2-7; possibly TRBD2 for D (5 bases). CDR3 length: 14 residues. Germline V gene data show CDR1 as SEHNR and CDR2 as FQNEAQ (reference sequence). V shed 8 bases and J shed 3 bases, with 17 bases lying between them. The DNA of the CDR3 is TGTGCCAGCGGAGGACTCACATTGATCTACGAGCAGTACTTC. Its protein product is CASGGLTLIYEQYF.

This clonotype turned up a few times. J is TRBJ2-1 and V is TRBV10-3; 8 bases agree with TRBD1. Trimming took 5 bases from V and 6 from J; bases not matched to a gene: 6. This CDR3 contains 14 residues. Germline V lookup: CDR1 ENHRY, CDR2 SYGVKD. The CDR3 protein is CAISSDRARNEQFF. CDR3 nucleotide sequence: TGTGCCATCAGTTCGGACAGGGCCCGCAATGAGCAGTTCTTC.

The chain couples TRBV14 to TRBJ2-3; 15 bases are a match to TRBD2. CDR3 length: 23 amino acids. With V trimmed by 6 bases and J by 4 bases, 26 bases remained unmatched. The germline gives CDR1 SGHDN, CDR2 FVKESK. CDR3 protein: CASSLTWTSGRAAGAPGADTQYF. In DNA form, the CDR3 reads TGTGCCAGCAGTCTAACTTGGACTAGCGGGAGGGCCGCGGGGGCGCCGGGCGCAGATACGCAGTATTTT. The variable domain in full, with the rest retrieved from reference TRBV14 and TRBJ2-3, is EAGVTQFPSHSVIEKGQTVTLRCDPISGHDNLYWYRRVMGKEIKFLLHFVKESKQDESGMPNNRFLAERTGGTYSTLKVQPAELEDSGVYFCASSLTWTSGRAAGAPGADTQYFGPGTRLTVL.

This clonotype was found a few times. The chain carries TRBV4-3 and TRBJ2-1; TRBD1 matches 10 bases. This CDR3 has 15 residues. Trimming cost V 3 bases and J 8 bases; bases outside gene matches: 7. Germline CDR1 and CDR2: LGHNA and YSLEER. This CDR3 reads CASSQAGQGIHEQFF. The CDR3 nucleotides read TGCGCCAGCAGCCAGGCGGGACAGGGGATCCATGAGCAGTTCTTC.

This clonotype was observed a handful of times. The V gene is TRBV5-1, the J gene TRBJ2-3; TRBD2 matches 7 bases. The CDR3 runs to 12 residues. V shed 4 bases, J shed 7 bases, and the junction held 3 bases outside the gene matches. Germline V gives CDR1 SGHRS, CDR2 YFSETQ. CDR3 residues: CASSAGGNTQYF. Written as DNA, the CDR3 is TGCGCCAGCAGCGCCGGGGGGAATACGCAGTATTTT.

This chain uses TRBV15 with TRBJ1-2; the D is unclear. CDR1 and CDR2 (germline): LNHNV, YYDKDF (reference sequence). The V end lost 1 base, the J end lost 8 bases, and 11 bases lay between the germline ends. This CDR3 has 13 amino acids. The CDR3 region is CATSRVSRRGYTF. The CDR3 DNA reads TGTGCCACCAGCAGAGTCTCGCGGAGAGGCTACACCTTC.

This clonotype has a handful of counts. The rearrangement uses TRBV29-1 and TRBJ2-5; 9 nucleotides align to TRBD1. V gave up 7 bases and J gave up 5 bases; unmatched junction bases: 14. The CDR3 runs 15 residues. The germline V gene encodes CDR1 SQVTM and CDR2 ANQGSEA. CDR3 residues: CSADSRTGERETQYF. The CDR3 DNA follows: TGCAGCGCTGACTCTAGGACAGGGGAAAGGGAGACCCAGTACTTC.

In its sample, this clonotype was seen a few times. The V call is TRBV6-5, the J call TRBJ2-7; 8 bases agree with TRBD2. The CDR3 runs 16 residues. The germline gives CDR1 MNHEY, CDR2 SVGAGI. V lost 1 base to trimming and J lost 4 bases; unmatched junction nucleotides: 9. CDR3 nucleotide sequence: TGTGCCAGCAGTTACTGGGGGGTAGCGGGGAGATACGAGCAGTACTTC. This encodes CASSYWGVAGRYEQYF.

The chain joins TRBV12-3 or TRBV12-4 to TRBJ1-5; 7 bases agree with TRBD1. Losses at the gene ends were 1 base for V and 0 bases for J; bases not matched to a gene: 6. The CDR3 is 17 amino acids. In DNA form, the CDR3 reads TGTGCCAGCAGTTTAGAGGGACAGTTAAATAGCAATCAGCCCCAGCATTTT. Translated, it gives CASSLEGQLNSNQPQHF.

This sequence joins TRBV6-1 and TRBJ2-2; TRBD2 is a possible D gene (5 bases). CDR1 is MNHNS, CDR2 SASEGT, per germline. CDR3 length: 17 residues. The V gene lost 6 bases and the J gene lost 0 bases, with 17 bases spanning the gap. The CDR3 is CASRRAPNPPNTGELFF. CDR3 sequence (DNA): TGTGCCAGCAGGAGGGCACCCAATCCCCCGAACACCGGGGAGCTGTTTTTT.

This clonotype was counted at least ten times. This chain connects TRBV29-1 to TRBJ2-7; D unresolved. Germline V gene lookup returns CDR1 SQVTM and CDR2 ANQGSEA. V gave up 4 bases and J gave up 0 bases, with 7 bases separating them. The CDR3 is 12 amino acids. CDR3 DNA: TGCAGCGTTGCCGGGCTCTCCTACGAGCAGTACTTC. This gives the protein CSVAGLSYEQYF.

A few counts support this clonotype. The rearrangement uses TRBV29-1 and TRBJ2-1, with 9 bases aligning to TRBD2. The V gene end was trimmed by 6 bases and the J gene end by 7 bases; junction bases not matched to a gene: 13. Germline-derived CDR1 and CDR2 are SQVTM and ANQGSEA. The CDR3 covers 15 residues. CDR3 region: CSVVHWGLARNEQFF. The DNA of the CDR3 is TGCAGCGTCGTCCATTGGGGACTAGCAAGGAATGAGCAGTTCTTC.

This clonotype was detected many times. The CDR3 loop is CASSQDGGSSYNEQFF. The CDR3 DNA is TGCGCCAGCAGCCAAGATGGCGGGAGCTCCTACAATGAGCAGTTCTTC. The gene calls are TRBV4-3 and TRBJ2-1; 7 bases are shared with TRBD2. V shed 0 bases and J 0 bases; nucleotides not matched to a gene: 2. The CDR3 runs to 16 residues. Looked up from germline, CDR1 is LGHNA and CDR2 is YSLEER.

This clonotype occurred a few times. The junction shows a germline mismatch at one end, possibly a read error. V gene TRBV7-7 combines with J gene TRBJ2-5; 8 nucleotides line up with TRBD2. This CDR3 is built from 15 residues. CDR1 and CDR2 from the germline V gene are SSHAT and FNYEAQ (reference sequence). The chain's CDR3 is CASSLEAAGGETQYF. The CDR3 DNA reads TGTGCTAGCAGCTTAGAGGCGGCGGGAGGAGAGACCCAGTACTTC.

This clonotype came up many times. This chain links TRBV4-3 with TRBJ2-7; D not certain. This CDR3 is built from 14 residues. The germline gives CDR1 LGHNA, CDR2 YSLEER. Trimming stripped 0 bases from V and 4 bases from J, with 10 bases between. CDR3 sequence: CASSQDGPGYEQYF. As DNA, the CDR3 is TGCGCCAGCAGCCAAGATGGGCCGGGTTACGAGCAGTACTTC.

The chain links TRBV28 to TRBJ1-2; D unclear. V was clipped by 6 bases and J by 8 bases, with 7 bases between them. The CDR3 has 10 amino acids. The V gene's germline CDR1 is MDHEN and CDR2 SYDVKM. The DNA of the CDR3 is TGTGCCAGCAGGTACCCCGGCTACACCTTC. Translating it yields CASRYPGYTF.

This clonotype was seen repeatedly, ten times or more. This chain joins TRBV29-1 and TRBJ2-3; 11 bases match TRBD1. This CDR3 comprises 18 residues. Germline CDR1 and CDR2: SQVTM and ANQGSEA. V dropped 0 bases and J dropped 2; count of bases not matched to a gene: 10. CDR3 sequence reads: CSVEDHPGTGGNTDTQYF. CDR3 coding DNA: TGCAGCGTTGAAGATCACCCCGGGACAGGGGGGAACACAGATACGCAGTATTTT.

The CDR3 coding sequence is TGTGCCAGCAGCTTGAGGCTGGGAACGGGACAGTCGTCTAGGGAGCAGTACTTC. Its protein product is CASSLRLGTGQSSREQYF. The J gene is TRBJ2-7, the V gene TRBV5-4; TRBD1 matches at 7 bases. This CDR3 has 18 amino acids. V lost 1 base and J lost 7; bases outside the gene matches: 20. In germline, CDR1 is SGHNT, CDR2 YYREEE (reference sequence).

This clonotype was observed a few times. The chain recombines TRBV20-1 with TRBJ2-1; TRBD2 matches at 9 bases. The CDR3 is made up of 15 amino acids. The V and J ends lost 1 base and 4 bases, in that order; junction bases with no gene match: 5. Germline V CDR1 and CDR2: DFQATT, SNEGSKA (reference sequence). The CDR3: CSARVTSGLYNEQFF. The CDR3, as DNA: TGCAGTGCTAGAGTTACTAGCGGGCTTTACAATGAGCAGTTCTTC.

This clonotype was detected ten times or more. The DNA for the CDR3 is TGTGCCAGCAGACCGAACACTGAAGCTTTCTTT. Translated: CASRPNTEAFF. The rearrangement uses TRBV12-3 or TRBV12-4 and TRBJ1-1; D gene ambiguous. V shed 6 bases and J shed 1 base, with 3 bases lying between them. This CDR3 has 11 amino acids.

Only a few counts were recorded for this clonotype. The rearrangement uses TRBV20-1 and TRBJ2-3; TRBD2 agrees at 9 bases. The trim removed 3 bases at V and 6 bases at J, leaving 7 bases unmatched. Germline V gene lookup returns CDR1 DFQATT and CDR2 SNEGSKA (reference sequence). The CDR3 is 14 residues long. The CDR3 region has the DNA TGCAGTGCTAGTGATAGCGGGAGTTCGGATACGCAGTATTTT. Its protein is CSASDSGSSDTQYF.

This clonotype was found many times. The chain recombines TRBV11-2 with TRBJ2-7; 8 bases are a match to TRBD2. Unmatched junction bases numbered 5, after V lost 1 base and J lost 3 bases. The CDR3 consists of 15 residues. The germline V gene has CDR1 SGHAT and CDR2 FQNNGV. The CDR3 loop is CASSLGAGASYEQYF. DNA for the CDR3: TGTGCCAGCAGCTTAGGAGCGGGAGCCAGCTACGAGCAGTACTTC.

The rearrangement links TRBV4-3 to TRBJ2-1, with D possibly being TRBD1 or TRBD2 (5 bases each). CDR1 is LGHNA, CDR2 YSLEER, per germline. V lost 3 bases and J lost 2, with 11 bases in between. This CDR3 is 15 amino acids long. DNA for the CDR3: TGCGCCAGCAGCCAGGGACCCAGCCCCTACAATGAGCAGTTCTTC. Protein sequence: CASSQGPSPYNEQFF.

V usage is TRBV27 and J usage is TRBJ2-5; unclear D gene. The CDR3 has 11 amino acids. CDR1 is MNHEY, CDR2 SMNVEV, per germline (reference sequence). With 6 bases removed from V and 4 bases from J, the gap between germline ends came to 6 bases. CDR3 bases: TGTGCCAGCAGCAACCTAGAGACCCAGTACTTC. Its translation: CASSNLETQYF.